This is a list of T cell receptor beta chains from one sample in a study of graft-versus-host responses after intestinal transplantation. Clones were sequenced by immunoSEQ multiplex PCR, and TCRdb holds only the in-frame ones, with some missing. The sample has 85,000 to 100,000 clones; around 92% are singletons. Their specific antigens are unknown. The source material was unstimulated CD8+ T cells sorted from spleen or lymph node cells, sampled before transplant. These receptors all come from a human donor who was the organ donor for an intestinal transplant. CDR3s include the opening cysteine and the closing phenylalanine or tryptophan. D genes are given only for firm matches. Size is stated for part of the rows, as once, few or many counts, or as a class when the clone is expanded.

clone size: NA; J gene: TRBJ2-3; D gene: NA; V gene: TRBV27; CDR3 protein: CASRSTNTKDTQYF; CDR3 DNA: TGTGCCAGCAGAAGTACCAATACAAAAGATACGCAGTATTTT
clone size: few; J gene: TRBJ1-2; D gene: TRBD1; V gene: TRBV5-6; CDR3 protein: CASSPGQGLSNYGYTF; CDR3 DNA: TGTGCCAGCAGCCCGGGACAGGGTTTATCTAACTATGGCTACACCTTC
clone size: NA; J gene: TRBJ2-1; D gene: TRBD2; V gene: TRBV7-6; CDR3 protein: CASNAGGPYNEQFF; CDR3 DNA: TGTGCCAGCAACGCGGGAGGGCCCTACAATGAGCAGTTCTTC
clone size: NA; J gene: TRBJ1-1; D gene: TRBD1; V gene: TRBV25-1; CDR3 protein: CASTTGENTEAFF; CDR3 DNA: TGTGCCAGTACTACAGGGGAGAACACTGAAGCTTTCTTT
clone size: NA; J gene: TRBJ1-3; D gene: NA; V gene: TRBV5-1; CDR3 protein: CASAEGNTIYF; CDR3 DNA: TGCGCCAGCGCGGAAGGAAACACCATATATTTT
clone size: NA; J gene: TRBJ1-1; D gene: NA; V gene: TRBV28; CDR3 protein: CASTIRSNTEAFF; CDR3 DNA: TGTGCCAGCACCATCAGGTCGAACACTGAAGCTTTCTTT
clone size: NA; J gene: TRBJ2-2; D gene: TRBD2; V gene: TRBV29-1; CDR3 protein: CSVTRTSANTGELFF; CDR3 DNA: TGCAGCGTGACCCGGACTAGCGCGAACACCGGGGAGCTGTTTTTT
clone size: NA; J gene: TRBJ1-1; D gene: NA; V gene: TRBV10-3; CDR3 protein: CAISDPLRGGNTEAFF; CDR3 DNA: TGTGCCATCAGTGACCCACTAAGGGGAGGGAACACTGAAGCTTTCTTT
clone size: NA; J gene: TRBJ2-2; D gene: NA; V gene: TRBV19; CDR3 protein: CATLGDVLSGELFF; CDR3 DNA: TGTGCCACCCTAGGAGACGTGCTGTCCGGGGAGCTGTTTTTT
clone size: once; J gene: TRBJ1-1; D gene: NA; V gene: TRBV5-4; CDR3 protein: CASASSSEAFF; CDR3 DNA: TGTGCCAGCGCCTCCTCGAGTGAAGCTTTCTTT
clone size: NA; J gene: TRBJ2-3; D gene: TRBD1; V gene: TRBV5-6; CDR3 protein: CASSWQGAPYTDTQYF; CDR3 DNA: TGTGCCAGCAGCTGGCAGGGGGCCCCCTACACAGATACGCAGTATTTT
clone size: NA; J gene: TRBJ2-7; D gene: NA; V gene: TRBV7-9; CDR3 protein: CASSLGNGYEQYF; CDR3 DNA: TGTGCCAGCAGCTTAGGTAACGGCTACGAGCAGTACTTC
clone size: NA; J gene: TRBJ1-1; D gene: TRBD1; V gene: TRBV5-1; CDR3 protein: CASSQRTGGMWNTEAFF; CDR3 DNA: TGCGCCAGCAGCCAGAGGACAGGGGGGATGTGGAACACTGAAGCTTTCTTT
clone size: NA; J gene: TRBJ1-2; D gene: NA; V gene: TRBV27; CDR3 protein: CASSFHRDGYGYTF; CDR3 DNA: TGTGCCAGCAGTTTCCACAGGGACGGCTACGGCTACACCTTC
clone size: NA; J gene: TRBJ1-1; D gene: NA; V gene: TRBV5-4; CDR3 protein: CASSPWGGGRTEAFF; CDR3 DNA: TGTGCCAGCAGCCCCTGGGGTGGGGGCCGGACTGAAGCTTTCTTT
clone size: NA; J gene: TRBJ2-1; D gene: TRBD2; V gene: TRBV30; CDR3 protein: CAWSGASGGGVEQFF; CDR3 DNA: TGTGCCTGGAGTGGGGCTAGCGGGGGGGGAGTTGAGCAGTTCTTC
clone size: NA; J gene: TRBJ2-2; D gene: TRBD2; V gene: TRBV9; CDR3 protein: CASSALGLAGVNTGELFF; CDR3 DNA: TGTGCCAGCAGCGCACTAGGACTAGCGGGAGTTAACACCGGGGAGCTGTTTTTT
clone size: NA; J gene: TRBJ2-5; D gene: NA; V gene: TRBV13; CDR3 protein: CASSQHSKAGPQETQYF; CDR3 DNA: TGTGCCAGCAGCCAACATTCCAAAGCGGGTCCCCAAGAGACCCAGTACTTC
clone size: NA; J gene: TRBJ2-1; D gene: TRBD2; V gene: TRBV12-5; CDR3 protein: CASGSGLAGWDEQFF; CDR3 DNA: TGTGCTAGTGGTTCCGGACTAGCGGGGTGGGATGAGCAGTTCTTC
clone size: NA; J gene: TRBJ1-1; D gene: NA; V gene: TRBV6-6; CDR3 protein: CASSYQPTGPRVEAFF; CDR3 DNA: TGTGCCAGCAGTTACCAACCGACAGGCCCTAGGGTCGAAGCTTTCTTT
clone size: NA; J gene: TRBJ2-1; D gene: NA; V gene: TRBV2; CDR3 protein: CASHGLPNSYNEQFF; CDR3 DNA: TGTGCCAGCCACGGACTTCCTAACTCCTACAATGAGCAGTTCTTC
clone size: NA; J gene: TRBJ2-7; D gene: NA; V gene: TRBV28; CDR3 protein: CASSLYLSGNDYEQYF; CDR3 DNA: TGTGCCAGCAGTTTATACCTATCCGGGAACGACTACGAGCAGTACTTC
clone size: few; J gene: TRBJ1-1; D gene: NA; V gene: TRBV13; CDR3 protein: CASSTGIITEAFF; CDR3 DNA: TGTGCCAGCAGCACGGGGATCATCACTGAAGCTTTCTTT
clone size: NA; J gene: TRBJ1-1; D gene: NA; V gene: TRBV19; CDR3 protein: CASCESGLPNTEAFF; CDR3 DNA: TGTGCCAGTTGTGAGTCGGGACTCCCGAACACTGAAGCTTTCTTT
clone size: NA; J gene: TRBJ2-3; D gene: TRBD2; V gene: TRBV10-3; CDR3 protein: CAISKILAGGPSGTDTQYF; CDR3 DNA: TGTGCCATCAGCAAAATACTAGCGGGGGGTCCTAGTGGGACAGATACGCAGTATTTT
clone size: NA; J gene: TRBJ1-1; D gene: NA; V gene: TRBV5-5; CDR3 protein: CASSLAGDEAFF; CDR3 DNA: TGTGCCAGCAGCTTGGCGGGGGACGAAGCTTTCTTT
clone size: NA; J gene: TRBJ2-7; D gene: NA; V gene: TRBV2; CDR3 protein: CASSEARRDYEQYF; CDR3 DNA: TGTGCCAGCAGTGAAGCTCGGCGGGACTACGAGCAGTACTTC
clone size: NA; J gene: TRBJ1-1; D gene: NA; V gene: TRBV19; CDR3 protein: CATQQGGTEAFF; CDR3 DNA: TGTGCCACTCAACAGGGTGGCACTGAAGCTTTCTTT
clone size: few; J gene: TRBJ1-3; D gene: NA; V gene: TRBV4-1; CDR3 protein: CASSHGLNSGNTIYF; CDR3 DNA: TGCGCCAGCAGCCATGGACTTAACTCTGGAAACACCATATATTTT
clone size: NA; J gene: TRBJ2-2; D gene: TRBD2; V gene: TRBV5-6; CDR3 protein: CASSLGGRPAYTGELFF; CDR3 DNA: TGTGCCAGCAGCTTGGGCGGGAGGCCGGCGTACACCGGGGAGCTGTTTTTT
clone size: few; J gene: TRBJ1-2; D gene: TRBD1; V gene: TRBV5-4; CDR3 protein: CASSGWDRTNYGYTF; CDR3 DNA: TGTGCCAGCAGCGGGTGGGACAGAACTAACTATGGCTACACCTTC
clone size: NA; J gene: TRBJ2-5; D gene: TRBD1; V gene: TRBV28; CDR3 protein: CASTPRGQGILETQYF; CDR3 DNA: TGTGCCAGCACCCCCCGGGGACAGGGGATATTAGAGACCCAGTACTTC
clone size: NA; J gene: TRBJ1-5; D gene: TRBD1; V gene: TRBV27; CDR3 protein: CATSGGLNQPQHF; CDR3 DNA: TGTGCCACCTCAGGGGGCCTCAATCAGCCCCAGCATTTT
clone size: NA; J gene: TRBJ2-5; D gene: NA; V gene: TRBV28; CDR3 protein: CASSLSLGYGETQYF; CDR3 DNA: TGTGCCAGCAGCCTAAGCCTCGGGTACGGGGAGACCCAGTACTTC
clone size: NA; J gene: TRBJ2-7; D gene: TRBD2; V gene: TRBV14; CDR3 protein: CASSQGSSGTPFSEQYF; CDR3 DNA: TGTGCCAGCAGCCAAGGCTCTAGCGGGACCCCTTTTTCCGAGCAGTACTTC
clone size: NA; J gene: TRBJ2-3; D gene: TRBD2; V gene: TRBV7-3; CDR3 protein: CASSLIAGGLTDTQYF; CDR3 DNA: TGTGCCAGCAGCTTGATAGCGGGGGGGCTCACAGATACGCAGTATTTT
clone size: NA; J gene: TRBJ1-2; D gene: TRBD1; V gene: TRBV18; CDR3 protein: CASSPLDRGYGYTF; CDR3 DNA: TGTGCCAGCTCACCACTCGACAGGGGCTATGGCTACACCTTC
clone size: NA; J gene: TRBJ2-3; D gene: NA; V gene: TRBV6-6; CDR3 protein: CASSPVYTDTQYF; CDR3 DNA: TGTGCCAGCAGTCCTGTCTACACAGATACGCAGTATTTT
clone size: NA; J gene: TRBJ2-5; D gene: NA; V gene: TRBV4-1; CDR3 protein: CASSQALGAETQYF; CDR3 DNA: TGCGCCAGCAGCCAAGCGTTAGGGGCTGAGACCCAGTACTTC
clone size: NA; J gene: TRBJ1-1; D gene: NA; V gene: TRBV6-1; CDR3 protein: CASKSPPGRGEAFF; CDR3 DNA: TGTGCCAGCAAATCACCTCCGGGTCGAGGCGAAGCTTTCTTT
clone size: NA; J gene: TRBJ2-3; D gene: NA; V gene: TRBV14; CDR3 protein: CASSPRGSSTDTQYF; CDR3 DNA: TGTGCCAGCAGCCCGCGGGGTTCTAGCACAGATACGCAGTATTTT